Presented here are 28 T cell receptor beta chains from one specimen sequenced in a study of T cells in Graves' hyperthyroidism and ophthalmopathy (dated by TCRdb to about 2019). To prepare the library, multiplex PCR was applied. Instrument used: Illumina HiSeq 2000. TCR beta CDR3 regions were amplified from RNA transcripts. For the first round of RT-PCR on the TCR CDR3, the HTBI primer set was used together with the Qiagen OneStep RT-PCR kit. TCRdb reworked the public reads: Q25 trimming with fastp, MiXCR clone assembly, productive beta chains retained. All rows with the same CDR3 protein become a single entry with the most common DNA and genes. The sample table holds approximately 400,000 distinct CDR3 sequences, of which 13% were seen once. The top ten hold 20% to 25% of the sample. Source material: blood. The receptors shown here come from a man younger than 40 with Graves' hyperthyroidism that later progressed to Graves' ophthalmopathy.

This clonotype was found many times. The CDR3 nucleotides are TGCAGTGCTAGAATCCGTCGCACAGATACGCAGTATTTT. Translating it yields CSARIRRTDTQYF. V and J are TRBV20-1 and TRBJ2-3; the D is unclear. V was cut by 2 bases and J by 1 base, with 7 bases left in between. CDR1 is DFQATT and CDR2 is SNEGSKA in the germline V gene (reference sequence). The CDR3 has 13 amino acids.

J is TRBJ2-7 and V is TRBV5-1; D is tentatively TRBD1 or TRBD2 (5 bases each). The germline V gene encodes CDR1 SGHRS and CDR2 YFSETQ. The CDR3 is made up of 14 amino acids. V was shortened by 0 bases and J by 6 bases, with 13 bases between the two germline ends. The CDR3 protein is CASSLGGTGLEQYF. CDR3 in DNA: TGCGCCAGCAGCTTGGGGGGGACCGGCCTCGAGCAGTACTTC.

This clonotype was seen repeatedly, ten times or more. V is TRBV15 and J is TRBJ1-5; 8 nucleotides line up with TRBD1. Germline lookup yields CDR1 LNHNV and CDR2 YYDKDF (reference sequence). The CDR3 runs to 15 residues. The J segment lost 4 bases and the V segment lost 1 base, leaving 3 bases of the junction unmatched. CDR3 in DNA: TGTGCCACCAGCAGAGTAGGACAGGGTAATCAGCCCCAGCATTTT. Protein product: CATSRVGQGNQPQHF. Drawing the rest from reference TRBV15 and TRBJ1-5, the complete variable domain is DAMVIQNPRYQVTQFGKPVTLSCSQTLNHNVMYWYQQKSSQAPKLLFHYYDKDFNNEADTPDNFQSRRPNTSFCFLDIRSPGLGDTAMYLCATSRVGQGNQPQHFGDGTRLSIL.

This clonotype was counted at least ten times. As DNA, the CDR3 is TGTGCCAGCAGTCCCGTAATGCCGAACCAAGCTTTCTTT. Its translation: CASSPVMPNQAFF. The chain combines TRBV28 with TRBJ1-1; D is uncertain. Trimming took 5 bases from V and 9 from J, leaving 16 bases between them. The CDR3 sequence is 13 residues long. CDR1 is MDHEN, CDR2 SYDVKM, per germline.

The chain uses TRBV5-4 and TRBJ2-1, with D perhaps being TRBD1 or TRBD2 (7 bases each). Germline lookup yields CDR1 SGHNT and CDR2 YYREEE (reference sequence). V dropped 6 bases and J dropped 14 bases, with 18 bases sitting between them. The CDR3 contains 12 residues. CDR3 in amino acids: CASNPGGDSEFF. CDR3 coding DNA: TGTGCCAGCAACCCAGGGGGGGATTCGGAGTTCTTC. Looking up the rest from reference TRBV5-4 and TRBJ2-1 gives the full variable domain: ETGVTQSPTHLIKTRGQQVTLRCSSQSGHNTVSWYQQALGQGPQFIFQYYREEENGRGNFPPRFSGLQFPNYSSELNVNALELDDSALYLCASNPGGDSEFFGPGTRLTVL.

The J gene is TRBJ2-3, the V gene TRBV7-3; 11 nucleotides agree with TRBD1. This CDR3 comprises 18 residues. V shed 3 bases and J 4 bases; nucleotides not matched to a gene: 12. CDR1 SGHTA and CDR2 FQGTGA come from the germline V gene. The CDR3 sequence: CASSLRTGGAGRADTQYF. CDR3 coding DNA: TGTGCCAGCAGCTTGCGGACAGGGGGCGCAGGTCGGGCAGATACGCAGTATTTT.

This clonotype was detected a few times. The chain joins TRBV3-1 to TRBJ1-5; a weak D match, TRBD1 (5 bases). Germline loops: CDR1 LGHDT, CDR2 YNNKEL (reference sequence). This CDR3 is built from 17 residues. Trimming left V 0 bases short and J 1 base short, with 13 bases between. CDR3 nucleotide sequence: TGTGCCAGCAGCCAAGATTTGATGGGGGTGAGCAATCAGCCCCAGCATTTT. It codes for CASSQDLMGVSNQPQHF.

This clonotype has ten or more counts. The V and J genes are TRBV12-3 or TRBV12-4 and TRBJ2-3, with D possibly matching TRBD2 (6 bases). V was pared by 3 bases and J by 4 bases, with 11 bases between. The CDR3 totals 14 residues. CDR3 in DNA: TGTGCCAGCAGTTTGTCCAGGGAGGCAGATACGCAGTATTTT. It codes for CASSLSREADTQYF.

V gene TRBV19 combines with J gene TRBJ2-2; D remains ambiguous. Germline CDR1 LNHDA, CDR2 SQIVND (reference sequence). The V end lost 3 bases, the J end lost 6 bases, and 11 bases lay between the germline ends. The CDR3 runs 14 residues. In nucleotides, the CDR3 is TGTGCCAGTAGTATTCAGGCCAATGCCGGGGAGCTGTTTTTT. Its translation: CASSIQANAGELFF. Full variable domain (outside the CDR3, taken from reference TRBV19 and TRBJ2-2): DGGITQSPKYLFRKEGQNVTLSCEQNLNHDAMYWYRQDPGQGLRLIYYSQIVNDFQKGDIAEGYSVSREKKESFPLTVTSAQKNPTAFYLCASSIQANAGELFFGEGSRLTVL.

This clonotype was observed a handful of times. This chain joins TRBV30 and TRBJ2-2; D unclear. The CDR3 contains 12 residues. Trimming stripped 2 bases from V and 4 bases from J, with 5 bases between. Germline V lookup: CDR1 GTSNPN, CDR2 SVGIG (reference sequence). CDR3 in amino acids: CAWSRGTGELFF. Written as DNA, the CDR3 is TGTGCCTGGAGTCGAGGCACCGGGGAGCTGTTTTTT.

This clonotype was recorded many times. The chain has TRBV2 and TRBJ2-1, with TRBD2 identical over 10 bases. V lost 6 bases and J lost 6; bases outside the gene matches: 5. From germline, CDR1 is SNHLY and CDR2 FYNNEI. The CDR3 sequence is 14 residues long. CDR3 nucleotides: TGTGCCAGCAGAGCGGGGGGGAGTCTCAATGAGCAGTTCTTC. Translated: CASRAGGSLNEQFF.

Here the CDR3 reads CATSTGSDEKLFF. The CDR3 coding sequence is TGTGCCACCAGCACAGGGTCGGATGAAAAACTGTTTTTT. The chain carries TRBV15 and TRBJ1-4, with D maybe TRBD1 (5 bases). Per germline, CDR1 LNHNV and CDR2 YYDKDF (reference sequence). This CDR3 has 13 residues. V lost 4 bases and J 6 bases, leaving 9 bases between the germline ends.

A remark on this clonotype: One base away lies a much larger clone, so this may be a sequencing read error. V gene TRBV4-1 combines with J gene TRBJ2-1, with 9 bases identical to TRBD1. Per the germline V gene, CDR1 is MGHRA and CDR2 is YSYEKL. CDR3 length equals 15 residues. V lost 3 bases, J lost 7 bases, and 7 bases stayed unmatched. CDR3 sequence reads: CASSHVGTGLNEQFF. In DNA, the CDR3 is TGCGCCAGCAGCCACGTGGGGACAGGGTTGAATGAGCAGTTCTTC.

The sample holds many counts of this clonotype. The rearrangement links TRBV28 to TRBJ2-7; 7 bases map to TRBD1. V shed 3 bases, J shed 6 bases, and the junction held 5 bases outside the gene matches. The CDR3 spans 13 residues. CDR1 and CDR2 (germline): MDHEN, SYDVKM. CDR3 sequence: CASSFSTGVEQYF. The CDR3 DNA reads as TGTGCCAGCAGTTTTTCAACAGGGGTCGAGCAGTACTTC.

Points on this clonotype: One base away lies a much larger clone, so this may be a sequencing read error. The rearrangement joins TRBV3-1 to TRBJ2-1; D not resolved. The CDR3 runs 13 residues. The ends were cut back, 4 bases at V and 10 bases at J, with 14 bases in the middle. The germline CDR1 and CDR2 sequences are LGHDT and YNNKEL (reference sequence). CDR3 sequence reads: CASSRLRLDEQFF. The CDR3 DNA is TGTGCCAGCAGCCGATTGCGGTTAGACGAGCAGTTCTTC.

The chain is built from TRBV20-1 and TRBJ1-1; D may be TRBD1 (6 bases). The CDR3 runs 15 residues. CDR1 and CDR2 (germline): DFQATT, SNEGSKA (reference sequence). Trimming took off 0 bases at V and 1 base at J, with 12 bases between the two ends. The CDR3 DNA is TGCAGTGCTAGAGACCCTGACAGGACGAACACTGAAGCTTTCTTT. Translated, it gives CSARDPDRTNTEAFF.

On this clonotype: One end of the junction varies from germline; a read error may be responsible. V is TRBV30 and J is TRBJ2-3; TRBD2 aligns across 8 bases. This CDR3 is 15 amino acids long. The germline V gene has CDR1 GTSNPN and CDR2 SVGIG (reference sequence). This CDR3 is CAWTPGLGDTDMQYF. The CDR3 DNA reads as TGTGCCTGGACTCCGGGACTAGGGGACACAGATATGCAGTATTTT. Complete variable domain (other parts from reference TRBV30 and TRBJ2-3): SQTIHQWPATLVQPVGSPLSLECTVEGTSNPNLYWYRQAAGRGLQLLFYSVGIGQISSEVPQNLSASRPQDRQFILSSKKLLLSDSGFYLCAWTPGLGDTDMQYFGPGTRLTVL.

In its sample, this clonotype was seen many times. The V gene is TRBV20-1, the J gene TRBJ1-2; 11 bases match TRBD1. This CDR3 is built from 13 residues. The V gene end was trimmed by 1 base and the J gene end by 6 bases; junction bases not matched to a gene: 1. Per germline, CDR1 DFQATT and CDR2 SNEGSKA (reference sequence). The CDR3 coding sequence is TGCAGTGCTAGAGGGGGACAGGGGGATGGCTACACCTTC. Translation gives CSARGGQGDGYTF.

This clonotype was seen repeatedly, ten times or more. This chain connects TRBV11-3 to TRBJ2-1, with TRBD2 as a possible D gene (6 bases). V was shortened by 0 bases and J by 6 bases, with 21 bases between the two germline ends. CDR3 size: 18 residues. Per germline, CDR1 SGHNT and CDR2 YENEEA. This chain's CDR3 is CASSLDLRIAASGNEQFF. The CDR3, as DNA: TGTGCCAGCAGCTTAGATCTCAGGATAGCGGCGTCGGGCAATGAGCAGTTCTTC.

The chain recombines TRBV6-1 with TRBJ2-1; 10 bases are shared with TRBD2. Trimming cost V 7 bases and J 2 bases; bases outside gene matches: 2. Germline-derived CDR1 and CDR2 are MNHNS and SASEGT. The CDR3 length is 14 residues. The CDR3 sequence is CASILAGAYNEQFF. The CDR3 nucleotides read TGTGCCAGCATTCTAGCGGGGGCCTACAATGAGCAGTTCTTC.

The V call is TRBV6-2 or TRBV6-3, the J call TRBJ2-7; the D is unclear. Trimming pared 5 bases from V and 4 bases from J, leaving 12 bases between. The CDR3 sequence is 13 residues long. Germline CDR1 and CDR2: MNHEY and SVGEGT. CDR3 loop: CASSEQEWYEQYF. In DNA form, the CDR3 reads TGTGCCAGCAGTGAGCAAGAATGGTACGAGCAGTACTTC.

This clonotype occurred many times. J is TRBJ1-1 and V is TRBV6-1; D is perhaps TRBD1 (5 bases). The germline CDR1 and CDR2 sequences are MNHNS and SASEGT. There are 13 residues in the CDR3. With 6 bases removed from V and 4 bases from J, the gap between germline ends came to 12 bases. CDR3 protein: CASRYTGVTEAFF. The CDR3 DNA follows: TGTGCCAGCAGATATACGGGGGTCACTGAAGCTTTCTTT.

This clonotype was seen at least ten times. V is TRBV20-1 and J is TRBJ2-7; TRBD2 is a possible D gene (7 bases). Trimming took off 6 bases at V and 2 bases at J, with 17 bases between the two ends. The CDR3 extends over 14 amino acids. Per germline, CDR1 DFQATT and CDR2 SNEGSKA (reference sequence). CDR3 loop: CSAKGGTGTYEQYF. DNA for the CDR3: TGCAGTGCAAAGGGGGGGACGGGGACCTACGAGCAGTACTTC.

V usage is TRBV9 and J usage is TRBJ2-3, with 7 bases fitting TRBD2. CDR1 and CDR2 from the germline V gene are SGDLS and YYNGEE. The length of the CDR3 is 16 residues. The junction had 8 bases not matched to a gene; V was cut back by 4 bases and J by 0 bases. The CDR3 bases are TGTGCCAGCAGCCTCCGAGTCGGGGGGAGCACAGATACGCAGTATTTT. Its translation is CASSLRVGGSTDTQYF.

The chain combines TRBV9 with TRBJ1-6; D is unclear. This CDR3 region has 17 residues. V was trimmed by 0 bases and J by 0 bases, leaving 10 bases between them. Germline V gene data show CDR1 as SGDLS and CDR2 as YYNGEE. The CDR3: CASSVGRRSSYNSPLHF. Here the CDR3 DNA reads TGTGCCAGCAGCGTAGGACGGCGGAGCTCCTATAATTCACCCCTCCACTTT. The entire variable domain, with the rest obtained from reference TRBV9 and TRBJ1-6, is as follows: DSGVTQTPKHLITATGQRVTLRCSPRSGDLSVYWYQQSLDQGLQFLIQYYNGEERAKGNILERFSAQQFPDLHSELNLSSLELGDSALYFCASSVGRRSSYNSPLHFGNGTRLTVT.

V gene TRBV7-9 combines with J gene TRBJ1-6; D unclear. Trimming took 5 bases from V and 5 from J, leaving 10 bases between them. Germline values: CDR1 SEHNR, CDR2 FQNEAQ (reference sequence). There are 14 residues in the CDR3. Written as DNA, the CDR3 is TGTGCCAGCAGCCCCATATGGAATAATTCACCCCTCCACTTT. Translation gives CASSPIWNNSPLHF.

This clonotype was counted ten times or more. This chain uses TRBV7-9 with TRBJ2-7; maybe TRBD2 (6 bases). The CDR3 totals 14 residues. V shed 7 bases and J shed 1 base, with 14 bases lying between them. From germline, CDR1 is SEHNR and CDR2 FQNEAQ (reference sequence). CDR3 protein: CASTTNGRSYEQYF. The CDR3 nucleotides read TGTGCCAGCACCACAAACGGGAGATCCTACGAGCAGTACTTC.

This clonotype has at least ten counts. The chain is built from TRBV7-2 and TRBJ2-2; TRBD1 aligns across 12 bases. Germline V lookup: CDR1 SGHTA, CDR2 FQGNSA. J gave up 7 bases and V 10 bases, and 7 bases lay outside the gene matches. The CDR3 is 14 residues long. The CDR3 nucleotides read TGTGCCATACCGGGACAGGGGGCAGGCGGGGAGCTGTTTTTT. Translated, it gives CAIPGQGAGGELFF.